The next 18 T cell receptor beta chains were all read from a single sample in a study of blood T cell repertoires in COVID-19. Some clones are missing from TCRdb's copy, which holds only in-frame ones; the method was immunoSEQ multiplex PCR. The sample lists 200,000 to 250,000 clones, around 86% occurring once. Material for sequencing was peripheral blood. The receptors were gathered from a man in his 60s who had recovered from COVID-19.

The chain recombines TRBV5-1 with TRBJ1-6; 7 nucleotides align to TRBD1. This CDR3 has 14 amino acids. V lost 5 bases, J lost 6 bases, and 5 bases stayed unmatched. Germline V lookup: CDR1 SGHRS, CDR2 YFSETQ. The CDR3 region has the DNA TGCGCCAGCAGACGGGGACAGAGTAATTCACCCCTCCACTTT. Translated, it gives CASRRGQSNSPLHF.

As DNA, the CDR3 is TGTGCCAGCAGCTCGGGACTAGCGGGCGAGCAGTACTTC. Residues: CASSSGLAGEQYF. The chain links TRBV7-2 to TRBJ2-7; 12 bases match TRBD2. Germline CDR1 reads SGHTA; CDR2 reads FQGNSA. The V segment lost 4 bases and the J segment 6 bases; nucleotides outside the gene matches: 1. The CDR3 loop spans 13 amino acids.

The gene calls are TRBV30 and TRBJ2-5; D is unresolved. CDR3 length: 13 amino acids. V was cut by 1 base and J by 1 base, with 7 bases left in between. Germline loops: CDR1 GTSNPN, CDR2 SVGIG (reference sequence). The CDR3 region is CAWSASTQETQYF. The CDR3 DNA reads TGTGCCTGGAGTGCCAGTACCCAAGAGACCCAGTACTTC.

This clone was observed once. The chain links TRBV15 to TRBJ1-1, with D perhaps matching TRBD1 (6 bases). Germline V lookup: CDR1 LNHNV, CDR2 YYDKDF (reference sequence). V lost 0 bases and J lost 5, with 13 bases in between. This CDR3 is 15 amino acids long. In DNA, the CDR3 is TGTGCCACCAGCAGAGATCGGCAGGGGTTAACTGAAGCTTTCTTT. Encoded protein: CATSRDRQGLTEAFF.

CDR3 bases: TGCGCCAGCAGCCGGATTACTAGTGCTCAAGAGACCCAGTACTTC. Translating gives CASSRITSAQETQYF. The rearrangement joins TRBV4-3 to TRBJ2-5; D is perhaps TRBD2 (5 bases). This CDR3 comprises 15 residues. Germline CDR1 and CDR2: LGHNA and YSLEER. V dropped 4 bases and J dropped 2 bases, with 14 bases sitting between them.

The chain has TRBV6-5 and TRBJ2-7; D unclear. This CDR3 has 15 amino acids. The ends were cut back, 0 bases at V and 0 bases at J, with 9 bases in the middle. CDR1 and CDR2 from the germline V gene are MNHEY and SVGAGI. The CDR3, as DNA: TGTGCCAGCAGTTACTCGCCAGCGAGCTCCTACGAGCAGTACTTC. Its protein product is CASSYSPASSYEQYF.

The V and J genes are TRBV27 and TRBJ1-3; 8 bases agree with TRBD1. This CDR3 spans 17 amino acids. Germline CDR1 reads MNHEY; CDR2 reads SMNVEV (reference sequence). V was clipped by 1 base and J by 0 bases; unmatched bases: 5. CDR3 nucleotide sequence: TGTGCCAGCAGTTTATACGGGGGGACAGGCTCTGGAAACACCATATATTTT. It encodes CASSLYGGTGSGNTIYF.

The rearrangement links TRBV19 to TRBJ1-2; 9 nucleotides agree with TRBD1. The CDR3 is made up of 13 amino acids. The germline V gene encodes CDR1 LNHDA and CDR2 SQIVND (reference sequence). V shed 7 bases and J 7 bases; nucleotides not matched to a gene: 7. CDR3 in DNA: TGTGCCAGTACTTCGACAGGGGGGCTTGGCTACACCTTC. Translating gives CASTSTGGLGYTF.

The rearrangement uses TRBV5-6 and TRBJ1-5; 11 nucleotides line up with TRBD1. From germline, CDR1 is SGHDT and CDR2 YYEEEE. CDR3 length equals 15 residues. Trimming at V came to 4 bases and at J to 5 bases, leaving 5 bases not matched to a gene. This CDR3 reads CASSTSDRGHQPQHF. As DNA, the CDR3 is TGTGCCAGCAGCACCTCGGACAGGGGGCATCAGCCCCAGCATTTT.

The chain links TRBV5-1 to TRBJ2-7, with D possibly TRBD1 on 6 matching bases. Trimming pared 0 bases from V and 5 bases from J, leaving 15 bases between. Germline values: CDR1 SGHRS, CDR2 YFSETQ. There are 15 residues in the CDR3. The CDR3 DNA is TGCGCCAGCAGCTTGGCCGGTCAGGGGATCAACGAGCAGTACTTC. Its protein is CASSLAGQGINEQYF.

The chain couples TRBV28 to TRBJ1-5; D is possibly TRBD1 (5 bases). The ends were cut back, 3 bases at V and 0 bases at J, with 12 bases in the middle. CDR3 length equals 16 residues. Germline V gives CDR1 MDHEN, CDR2 SYDVKM. For the CDR3, the DNA is TGTGCCAGCAGTTTGCGCGGACAATATAGCAATCAGCCCCAGCATTTT. Protein sequence: CASSLRGQYSNQPQHF.

The chain combines TRBV21-1 with TRBJ2-1; the D call in the table, TRBD1, was not verified against the DNA. TRBV21-1 is a pseudogene segment. This CDR3 is 15 amino acids long. The CDR3 here is CASIGRGVRNNEQFF. For the CDR3, the DNA is TGTGCCAGCATCGGAAGGGGCGTACGGAACAATGAGCAGTTCTTC.

The rearrangement links TRBV5-1 to TRBJ1-1; possibly TRBD1 for D (6 bases). Trimming took off 0 bases at V and 4 bases at J, with 10 bases between the two ends. This CDR3 is 14 amino acids long. Per the germline V gene, CDR1 is SGHRS and CDR2 is YFSETQ. CDR3 coding DNA: TGCGCCAGCAGCTTGGCAGGGGAGGGCACTGAAGCTTTCTTT. This encodes CASSLAGEGTEAFF.

This rearrangement joins TRBV18 to TRBJ1-5; 8 nucleotides align to TRBD1. With 5 bases clipped from V and 2 bases from J, the junction kept 17 bases outside the gene matches. CDR3 length equals 19 residues. In germline, CDR1 is KGHSH, CDR2 LQKENI. The CDR3 loop is CASSETAGGAGGGNQPQHF. DNA of the CDR3: TGTGCCAGCTCAGAAACGGCAGGGGGGGCAGGGGGCGGCAATCAGCCCCAGCATTTT.

V usage is TRBV6-2 or TRBV6-3 and J usage is TRBJ2-5, with 9 bases matching TRBD2. Germline assignment: CDR1 MNHEY and CDR2 SVGEGT. The CDR3 runs to 15 residues. With V trimmed by 2 bases and J by 4 bases, 5 bases remained unmatched. CDR3 bases: TGTGCCAGCAGTTACGGCGGGGGGGCCGGAGAGACCCAGTACTTC. Translation: CASSYGGGAGETQYF.

The CDR3 spells CSDLRDRGAGGYTF. The CDR3 nucleotides are TGCAGCGACCTCCGGGACAGGGGGGCTGGTGGCTACACCTTC. The J gene is TRBJ1-2, the V gene TRBV29-1, with 11 bases lining up with TRBD1. The germline CDR1 and CDR2 sequences are SQVTM and ANQGSEA. V trimming: 7 bases; J trimming: 7 bases; junction bases outside the gene matches: 11. The CDR3 consists of 14 residues.

This clone was seen a single time. The chain uses TRBV9 and TRBJ2-2; 7 bases agree with TRBD1. J gave up 6 bases and V 3 bases, and 8 bases lay outside the gene matches. CDR3 size: 15 residues. CDR1 is SGDLS, CDR2 YYNGEE, per germline. CDR3 residues: CASSAMTGSPGELFF. The CDR3 DNA is TGTGCCAGCAGCGCAATGACAGGGTCCCCCGGGGAGCTGTTTTTT.

This rearrangement joins TRBV5-3 to TRBJ1-5; D may be TRBD1 (5 bases). TRBV5-3 is marked as an open reading frame, function uncertain. The CDR3 totals 15 residues. The V and J ends lost 2 bases and 0 bases respectively, with 9 bases between them. The CDR3 loop reads CARSLQDNSNQPQHF. The CDR3 nucleotides are TGTGCCAGAAGCTTACAGGACAATAGCAATCAGCCCCAGCATTTT.